These 5 T cell receptor beta chains came from one sample sequenced in a study of cytomegalovirus exposure and HLA in healthy donors. 13 Jbeta primers and 60 Vbeta primers were used for the PCR. Assay used: immunoSEQ multiplex PCR; TCRdb lists only in-frame clones, some missing. Recorded here are fewer than 150,000 clones; the top ten clones represent roughly 2%. Sequencing was carried out using PBMCs. These receptors originate from an older woman in good health and CMV-seronegative.

The chain couples TRBV28 to TRBJ2-5; a weak D match, TRBD2 (5 bases). The V end was cut by 3 bases, the J end by 5 bases, with 13 bases between. This CDR3 comprises 14 residues. Germline V gives CDR1 MDHEN, CDR2 SYDVKM. The CDR3 DNA sequence: TGTGCCAGCAGTTTTGGCGGGTCCAGCGAGACCCAGTACTTC. The encoded protein is CASSFGGSSETQYF.

V usage is TRBV5-1 and J usage is TRBJ2-3, with 9 bases aligning to TRBD1. CDR3 length: 16 residues. The junction had 6 bases not matched to a gene; V was cut back by 1 base and J by 3 bases. Per the germline V gene, CDR1 is SGHRS and CDR2 is YFSETQ. CDR3 loop: CASSLTDRGDTDTQYF. In DNA, the CDR3 is TGCGCCAGCAGCTTGACGGACAGGGGCGATACAGATACGCAGTATTTT.

The chain uses TRBV7-9 and TRBJ1-4; maybe TRBD1 (5 bases). Looked up from germline, CDR1 is SEHNR and CDR2 is FQNEAQ (reference sequence). V was cut by 5 bases and J by 3 bases, with 13 bases left in between. The CDR3 is 15 residues long. The CDR3 sequence is CASSPSGGANEKLFF. The CDR3 DNA follows: TGTGCCAGCAGCCCGAGCGGGGGAGCTAATGAAAAACTGTTTTTT.

Here the CDR3 DNA reads TGTGCCAGCAGCCCTCCGAGGACAGTTGGCTACGAGCAGTACTTC. Its protein product is CASSPPRTVGYEQYF. V is TRBV7-8 and J is TRBJ2-7, with D possibly being TRBD1 (6 bases). Trimming took off 5 bases at V and 3 bases at J, with 17 bases between the two ends. Per the germline V gene, CDR1 is SGHVS and CDR2 is FQNEAQ. CDR3 length equals 15 residues.

The chain recombines TRBV5-1 with TRBJ2-3; no definite D call. This CDR3 region has 12 residues. The germline CDR1 and CDR2 sequences are SGHRS and YFSETQ. V dropped 4 bases and J dropped 4 bases, with 7 bases sitting between them. This chain's CDR3 is CASSPGSDTQYF. The CDR3 DNA is TGCGCCAGCAGCCCGGGTTCAGATACGCAGTATTTT. The variable domain in full, completed from reference TRBV5-1 and TRBJ2-3, reads KAGVTQTPRYLIKTRGQQVTLSCSPISGHRSVSWYQQTPGQGLQFLFEYFSETQRNKGNFPGRFSGRQFSNSRSEMNVSTLELGDSALYLCASSPGSDTQYFGPGTRLTVL.